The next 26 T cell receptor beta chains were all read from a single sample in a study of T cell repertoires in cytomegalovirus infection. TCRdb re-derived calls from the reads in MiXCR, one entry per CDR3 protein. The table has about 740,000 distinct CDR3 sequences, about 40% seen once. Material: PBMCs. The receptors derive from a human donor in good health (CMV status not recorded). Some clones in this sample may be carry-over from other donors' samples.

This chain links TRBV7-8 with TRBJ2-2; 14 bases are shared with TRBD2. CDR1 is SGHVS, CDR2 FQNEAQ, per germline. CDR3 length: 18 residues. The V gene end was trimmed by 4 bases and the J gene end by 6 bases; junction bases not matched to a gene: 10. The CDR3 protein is CASSSRLAGGANAGELFF. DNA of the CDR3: TGTGCCAGCAGCTCTAGACTAGCGGGAGGGGCAAACGCCGGGGAGCTGTTTTTT.

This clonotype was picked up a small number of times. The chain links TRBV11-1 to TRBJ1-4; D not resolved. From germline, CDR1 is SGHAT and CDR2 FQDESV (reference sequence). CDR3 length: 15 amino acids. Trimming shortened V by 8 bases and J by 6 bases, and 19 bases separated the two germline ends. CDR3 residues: CASRLGDGLYEKLFF. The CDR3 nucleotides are TGTGCCAGCCGCCTGGGAGACGGTCTGTATGAAAAACTGTTTTTT.

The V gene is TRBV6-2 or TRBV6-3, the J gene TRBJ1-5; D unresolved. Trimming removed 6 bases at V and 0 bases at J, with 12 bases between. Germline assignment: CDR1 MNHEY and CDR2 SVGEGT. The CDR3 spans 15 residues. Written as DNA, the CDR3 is TGTGCCAGCAGGGAGACTGGGAGTAGCAATCAGCCCCAGCATTTT. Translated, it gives CASRETGSSNQPQHF.

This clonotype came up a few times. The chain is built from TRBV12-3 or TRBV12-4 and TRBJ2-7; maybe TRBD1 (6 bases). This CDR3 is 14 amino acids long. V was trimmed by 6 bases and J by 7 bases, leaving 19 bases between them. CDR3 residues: CASSLPGQLREQYF. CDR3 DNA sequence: TGTGCCAGCAGCTTACCGGGACAACTACGTGAGCAGTACTTC.

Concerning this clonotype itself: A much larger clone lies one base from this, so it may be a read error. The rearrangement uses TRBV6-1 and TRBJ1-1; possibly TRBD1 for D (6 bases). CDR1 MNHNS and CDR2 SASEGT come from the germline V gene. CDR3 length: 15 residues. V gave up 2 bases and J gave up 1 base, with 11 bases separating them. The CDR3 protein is CASSELGTPNTEAFF. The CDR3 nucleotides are TGTGCCAGCAGTGAATTGGGGACACCGAACACTGAAGCTTTCTTT.

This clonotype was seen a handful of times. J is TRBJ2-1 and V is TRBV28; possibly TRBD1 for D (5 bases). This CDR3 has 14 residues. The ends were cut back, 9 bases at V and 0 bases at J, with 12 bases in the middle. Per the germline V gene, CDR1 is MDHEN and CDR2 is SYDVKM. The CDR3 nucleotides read TGTGCCAGTTACAGGCGGAGCTCCTACAATGAGCAGTTCTTC. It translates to CASYRRSSYNEQFF. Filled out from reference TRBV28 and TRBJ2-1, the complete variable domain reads DVKVTQSSRYLVKRTGEKVFLECVQDMDHENMFWYRQDPGLGLRLIYFSYDVKMKEKGDIPEGYSVSREKKERFSLILESASTNQTSMYLCASYRRSSYNEQFFGPGTRLTVL.

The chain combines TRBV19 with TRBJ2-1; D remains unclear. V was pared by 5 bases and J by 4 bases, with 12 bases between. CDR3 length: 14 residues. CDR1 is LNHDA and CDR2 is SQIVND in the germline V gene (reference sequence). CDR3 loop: CASSYGRRYNEQFF. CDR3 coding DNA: TGTGCCAGTAGTTACGGCCGCCGGTACAATGAGCAGTTCTTC.

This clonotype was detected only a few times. The DNA for the CDR3 is TGTGCCAGCAGCTTAGCTGGGGCAGACTCTGGAAACACCATATATTTT. The encoded protein is CASSLAGADSGNTIYF. The chain couples TRBV7-9 to TRBJ1-3, with D tentatively TRBD1 (5 bases). V gave up 0 bases and J gave up 0 bases, with 9 bases separating them. The CDR3 is 16 amino acids. CDR1 SEHNR and CDR2 FQNEAQ come from the germline V gene (reference sequence).

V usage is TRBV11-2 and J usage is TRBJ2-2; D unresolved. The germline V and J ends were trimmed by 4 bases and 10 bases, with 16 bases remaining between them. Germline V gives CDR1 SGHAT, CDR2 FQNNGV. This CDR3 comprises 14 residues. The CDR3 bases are TGTGCCAGCAGCTCCCCCGAGAGCGCCGTGGAGCTGTTTTTT. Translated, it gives CASSSPESAVELFF.

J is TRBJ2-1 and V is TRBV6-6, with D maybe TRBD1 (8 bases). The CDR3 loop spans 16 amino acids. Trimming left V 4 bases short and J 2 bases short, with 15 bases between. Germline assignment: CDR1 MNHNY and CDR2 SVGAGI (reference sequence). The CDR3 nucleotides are TGTGCCAGCAGTTTCTCACAGGGGGGGCCCTACAATGAGCAGTTCTTC. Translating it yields CASSFSQGGPYNEQFF.

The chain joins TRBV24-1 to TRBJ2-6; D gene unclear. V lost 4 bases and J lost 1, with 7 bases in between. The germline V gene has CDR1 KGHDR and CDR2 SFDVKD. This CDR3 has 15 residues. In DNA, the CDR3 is TGTGCCACCAGTGACCCACCGTCTGGGGCCAACGTCCTGACTTTC. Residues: CATSDPPSGANVLTF.

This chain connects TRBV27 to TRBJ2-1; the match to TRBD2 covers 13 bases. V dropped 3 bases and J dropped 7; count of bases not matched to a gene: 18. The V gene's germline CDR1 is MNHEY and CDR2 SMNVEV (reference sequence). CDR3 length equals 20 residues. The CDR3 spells CASSFRGPTSGGAVGNEQFF. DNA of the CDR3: TGTGCCAGCAGTTTTAGGGGACCAACTAGCGGGGGGGCGGTTGGGAATGAGCAGTTCTTC.

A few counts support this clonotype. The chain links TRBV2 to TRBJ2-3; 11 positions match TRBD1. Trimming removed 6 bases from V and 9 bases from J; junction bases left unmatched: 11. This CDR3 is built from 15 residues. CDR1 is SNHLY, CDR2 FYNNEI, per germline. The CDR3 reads CASRGTGGHFHTQYF. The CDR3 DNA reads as TGTGCCAGCAGGGGGACAGGGGGTCACTTCCACACGCAGTATTTT.

The CDR3 DNA reads TGTGCCAGCAGCCAAAGGGGGGGCAGTCCCTACGAGCAGTACTTC. It translates to CASSQRGGSPYEQYF. The chain employs TRBV28 and TRBJ2-7; TRBD2 might be the D (7 bases). CDR3 length equals 15 residues. V was pared by 6 bases and J by 2 bases, with 17 bases between. CDR1 is MDHEN, CDR2 SYDVKM, per germline.

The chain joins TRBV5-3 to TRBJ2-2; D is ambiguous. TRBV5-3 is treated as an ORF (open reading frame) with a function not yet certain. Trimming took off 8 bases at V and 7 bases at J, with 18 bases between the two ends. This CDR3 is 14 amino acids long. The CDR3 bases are TGTGCCAGCAGCCCTCTCGGGCCGGGCGGGGAGCTGTTTTTT. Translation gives CASSPLGPGGELFF.

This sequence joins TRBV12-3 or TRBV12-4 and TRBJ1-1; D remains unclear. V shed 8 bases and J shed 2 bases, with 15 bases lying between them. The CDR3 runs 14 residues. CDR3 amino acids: CASHLSQLNTEAFF. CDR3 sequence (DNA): TGTGCCAGCCACCTTTCGCAGCTCAACACTGAAGCTTTCTTT.

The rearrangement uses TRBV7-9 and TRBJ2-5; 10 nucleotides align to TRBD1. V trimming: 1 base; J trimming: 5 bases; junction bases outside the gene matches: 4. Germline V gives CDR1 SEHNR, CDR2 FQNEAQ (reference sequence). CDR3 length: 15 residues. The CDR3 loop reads CASSLEGDRGETQYF. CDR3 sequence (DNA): TGTGCCAGCAGCTTAGAAGGGGACAGGGGTGAGACCCAGTACTTC.

CDR3 in DNA: TGTGCCAGCAGCTTAATAGGGTCGTTCTACGAGCAGTACTTC. Residues: CASSLIGSFYEQYF. V and J are TRBV7-4 and TRBJ2-7; D call uncertain. Germline CDR1 and CDR2: SGHVT and SQSDAQ. The CDR3 covers 14 residues. The V and J ends lost 2 bases and 3 bases respectively, with 11 bases between them.

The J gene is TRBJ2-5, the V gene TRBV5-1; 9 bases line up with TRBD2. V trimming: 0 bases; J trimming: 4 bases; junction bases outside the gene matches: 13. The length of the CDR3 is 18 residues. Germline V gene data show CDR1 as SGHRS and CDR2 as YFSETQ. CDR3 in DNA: TGCGCCAGCAGCTTGGTGGCTAGCGGGAATAAAGGTGGAGAGACCCAGTACTTC. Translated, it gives CASSLVASGNKGGETQYF.

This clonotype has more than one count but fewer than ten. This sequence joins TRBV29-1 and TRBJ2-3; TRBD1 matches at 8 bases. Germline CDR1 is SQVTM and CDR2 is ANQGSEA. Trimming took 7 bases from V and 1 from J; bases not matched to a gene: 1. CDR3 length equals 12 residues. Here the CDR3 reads CSGGQGTDTQYF. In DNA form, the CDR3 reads TGCAGCGGGGGACAGGGCACAGATACGCAGTATTTT.

CDR3 in amino acids: CASSEYIWVAGGSNEQFF. Here the CDR3 DNA reads TGTGCCAGCAGTGAATATATTTGGGTAGCGGGGGGGAGCAATGAGCAGTTCTTC. The genes are TRBV25-1 and TRBJ2-1; TRBD2 agrees at 11 bases. Germline assignment: CDR1 MGHDK and CDR2 SYGVNS. The ends lost 0 bases at V and 6 bases at J; junction bases unmatched: 10. CDR3 length: 18 amino acids.

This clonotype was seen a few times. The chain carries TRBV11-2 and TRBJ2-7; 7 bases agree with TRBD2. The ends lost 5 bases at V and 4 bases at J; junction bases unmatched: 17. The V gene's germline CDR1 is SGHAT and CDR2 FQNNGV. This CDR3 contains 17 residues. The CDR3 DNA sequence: TGTGCCAGCAGCGTCTTGACTAGCACGGAATATTTATACGAGCAGTACTTC. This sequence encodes CASSVLTSTEYLYEQYF.

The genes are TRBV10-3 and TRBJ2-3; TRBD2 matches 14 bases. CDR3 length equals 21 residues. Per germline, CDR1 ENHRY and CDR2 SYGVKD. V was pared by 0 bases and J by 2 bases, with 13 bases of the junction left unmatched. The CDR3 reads CAISESTSTSGRALSTDTQYF. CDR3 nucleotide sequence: TGTGCCATCAGTGAGTCGACATCGACTAGCGGGAGGGCCTTGTCCACAGATACGCAGTATTTT.

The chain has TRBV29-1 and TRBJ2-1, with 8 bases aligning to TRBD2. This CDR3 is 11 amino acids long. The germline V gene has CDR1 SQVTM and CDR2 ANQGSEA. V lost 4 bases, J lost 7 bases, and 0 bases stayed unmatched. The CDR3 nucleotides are TGCAGCGTTGCGGGGGGGAATGAGCAGTTCTTC. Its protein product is CSVAGGNEQFF.

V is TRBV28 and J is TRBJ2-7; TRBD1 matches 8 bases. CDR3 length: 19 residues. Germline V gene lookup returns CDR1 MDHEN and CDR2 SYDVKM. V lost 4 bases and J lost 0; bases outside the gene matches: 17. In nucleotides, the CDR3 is TGTGCCAGCAGTTCCTACACGACAGGGGCCATCCTACCCTCCTACGAGCAGTACTTC. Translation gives CASSSYTTGAILPSYEQYF.

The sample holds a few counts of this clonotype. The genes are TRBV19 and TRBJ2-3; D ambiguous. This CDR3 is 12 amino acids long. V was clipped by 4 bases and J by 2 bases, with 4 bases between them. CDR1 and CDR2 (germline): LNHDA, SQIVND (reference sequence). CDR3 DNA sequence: TGTGCCAGTAGTAAGAACACAGATACGCAGTATTTT. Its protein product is CASSKNTDTQYF.